This TCR beta chain is drawn from a study of T cell responses to AZD1222 COVID-19 vaccine (dated by TCRdb to 2020 to 2022). Looking at the study overall: Because spike-specific TCR depth and breadth did not differ between the two schedules, AZD1222 recipients who got a second dose at roughly 4 weeks were pooled with those who got a second dose at roughly 12 weeks. Enrollment into the trials was organized by age into subgroups of 18-55, 56-69 and 70-plus years, and those subgroups contained approximately 160, 26 and 62 TCR-sequenced participants, respectively. TCR sequencing was performed for 230 to 250 trial participants, of whom about 200 were given two doses of AZD1222 and approximately 26 were given two doses of MenACWY control vaccine.

Concerning this clone itself: Its target antigen remains unknown. No much larger clonotype is one base removed from it; base qualities were not supplied.

Study-level results and caveats: Most participants were white British and females outnumbered males, and the authors suggested that clonal diversity may have been underestimated. Only 5 to 7 AZD1222 recipients were SARS-CoV-2 seropositive at baseline, limiting conclusions about previously exposed vaccinees. The whole spike protein was spanned by vaccine-associated CD4 TCRs, and dominant responses were seen in regions 160-218 and 743-854. Spike-specific TCR breadth and depth rose significantly after two AZD1222 doses compared with day 0 and with MenACWY recipients. Because no day 14 peak-response samples were available, repertoires were characterized only after the peak T cell response. The 56-69-year group was small, and its depth increase did not reach significance, likely because of low power. Epitopes outside the regions mutated in the B.1.351 and B.1.1.7 variants were reportedly recognized by nearly half of the unique spike-specific TCRs.

The CDR3 regions of human TCRbeta chains were subjected to immunosequencing. The published analysis was carried out like this. TCRs in the repertoires were compared against a reference library of SARS-CoV-2-specific TCRs that had been generated with the MIRA antigen-specificity platform. Breadth was defined as the fraction of unique TCRs that were SARS-CoV-2-associated, and depth was defined as the fraction of total T cells that were SARS-CoV-2-associated. Using the MIRA data, each spike-specific TCR was mapped to the spike region that the TCR reacts to and placed in a CD4 or CD8 class. Log10-transformed breadth and depth values were compared by one-way ANOVA with Sidak's multiple comparisons tests. The source is immuneACCESS, and TCRdb retained only in-frame sequences with V and J called. Part of the clones is not carried over; for the studies checked, unresolved V genes explain less than half of this, and the remainder is unexplained. V, J and clone size derive from that table, while D and trimming were established from the DNA sequence. Within this sample are 150,000 or so clones, with around 92% of them counted one time only. Approximately 2.2% of the sample is taken by the ten largest.

The sample's time point label, decoded: baseline before first vaccination. The vaccinee samples were drawn from two UK trials, COV001 and COV002, one of which was a single-blind randomized controlled phase 2/3 trial testing AZD1222 (ChAdOx1 nCoV-19) in healthy adults. For TCRbeta chain sequencing, PBMC samples were collected from trial participants at day 0 and at day 28 after the second dose. This specimen consisted of peripheral blood, obtained on day 0 of AZD1222 vaccination. This receptor was identified in an adult in good health.

This receptor carries the CDR3 CASSTQGGAEAFF. The DNA sequence follows: TGTGCCAGCAGCACCCAAGGGGGAGCTGAAGCTTTCTTT. The rearrangement joined TRBV7-2 to TRBJ1-1; the D region possibly corresponds to TRBD1 (6 bases align). Relative to germline, V is 5 bases shorter and J is 6 bases shorter, with 13 bases between their ends. Per the germline V gene, SGHTA is the CDR1 and FQGNSA is the CDR2. Inclusive of the bounding cysteine and phenylalanine, the CDR3 is 13 residues long. Of the read, only the CDR3 DNA is kept; its 39 bases are in frame from base 1. With all but the CDR3 taken from the reference TRBV7-2 and TRBJ1-1 genes, the full variable domain is: GAGVSQSPSNKVTEKGKDVELRCDPISGHTALYWYRQSLGQGLEFLIYFQGNSAPDKSGLPSDRFSAERTGGSVSTLTIQRTQQEDSAVYLCASSTQGGAEAFFGQGTRLTVV.